The 6 T cell receptor beta chains below come from one sample, sequenced in a study of cytomegalovirus exposure and HLA in healthy donors. Primers: 60 Vbeta forward and 13 Jbeta reverse. Repertoires were generated with immunoSEQ multiplex PCR, while TCRdb's copy carries only in-frame clones and drops some. In total, the table holds tens of thousands of clones. The source material was PBMCs. The receptors here all came from a man aged 45-65 years in good health and CMV-seronegative.

The chain couples TRBV6-5 to TRBJ1-1; a possible D gene is TRBD1 (6 bases). Germline V gives CDR1 MNHEY, CDR2 SVGAGI. The CDR3 is made up of 15 amino acids. V was clipped by 0 bases and J by 3 bases, with 11 bases between them. This chain's CDR3 is CASSYSEQGYTEAFF. The CDR3 region has the DNA TGTGCCAGCAGTTACTCAGAGCAGGGGTACACTGAAGCTTTCTTT.

The rearrangement links TRBV6-5 to TRBJ1-6; perhaps TRBD1 as D (6 bases). This CDR3 region has 16 residues. Germline CDR1 reads MNHEY; CDR2 reads SVGAGI. The V and J ends lost 2 bases and 4 bases respectively, with 12 bases between them. The CDR3 DNA sequence: TGTGCCAGCAGTTACAACTACAGGGCATATAATTCACCCCTCCACTTT. Amino acids: CASSYNYRAYNSPLHF.

The J gene is TRBJ2-7, the V gene TRBV7-9; 10 bases map to TRBD1. V was pared by 5 bases and J by 5 bases, with 6 bases of the junction left unmatched. This CDR3 contains 14 residues. Looked up from germline, CDR1 is SEHNR and CDR2 is FQNEAQ (reference sequence). Written as DNA, the CDR3 is TGTGCCAGCAGCCCGACAGGGGGCTGGGACGAGCAGTACTTC. Translating it yields CASSPTGGWDEQYF.

The chain is built from TRBV6-4 and TRBJ1-2, with unresolved D. CDR3 length equals 13 residues. Germline CDR1 and CDR2: MRHNA and SNTAGT. Trimming took 6 bases from V and 0 from J, leaving 8 bases between them. CDR3 sequence: CASSSGTNYGYTF. For the CDR3, the DNA is TGTGCCAGCAGCAGCGGGACTAACTATGGCTACACCTTC.

V gene TRBV11-2 combines with J gene TRBJ2-5; the match to TRBD1 covers 7 bases. This CDR3 has 14 residues. CDR1 and CDR2 from the germline V gene are SGHAT and FQNNGV. V lost 5 bases and J lost 5; bases outside the gene matches: 8. DNA of the CDR3: TGTGCCAGCAGCCTGTGGACAGGTCGGGAGACCCAGTACTTC. Protein sequence: CASSLWTGRETQYF.

V usage is TRBV5-4 and J usage is TRBJ2-3, with TRBD2 identical over 11 bases. Germline lookup yields CDR1 SGHNT and CDR2 YYREEE (reference sequence). The CDR3 has 15 residues. V trimming: 4 bases; J trimming: 6 bases; junction bases outside the gene matches: 7. CDR3 protein: CASSTKLAGEDTQYF. The CDR3 nucleotides read TGTGCCAGCAGCACCAAACTAGCGGGGGAGGATACGCAGTATTTT.